Listed below are T cell receptor beta chains from one sample, sequenced in a study of OX40 agonist ivuxolimab in advanced cancers. Data came from immunoSEQ multiplex PCR; TCRdb stores just in-frame clones and leaves some out. In the table there are roughly 45,000 clones, less than 85% of which are singletons. The material was CD4+ or CD8+ T cells sorted from blood, obtained in a trial of the OX40 agonist ivuxolimab. The receptors stem from an adult with an advanced solid tumor such as melanoma, head and neck, liver or kidney cancer. The CDR3 runs from the conserved cysteine through the conserved F or W. Each record gives: V gene, CDR3 protein.

>TRBV7-3
CASSLTSAGWQDTGELFF
>TRBV9
CASSPSRGGGVGETQYF
>TRBV7-6
CASSTNQGATEAFF
>TRBV15
CATSNRGNSYEQYF
>TRBV18
CASSLTTVSGNTIYF
>TRBV4-3
CASSQDRVETQYF
>TRBV9
CASSVEAGPYEQYF
>TRBV19
CASSIAGYSPYEQYF
>TRBV4-2
CASSQDRQGEGNSPLHF
>TRBV28
CASSDLIGSLDTEAFF
>TRBV28
CASRPTGDGYGYTF
>TRBV7-8
CASSLAGGHREWNTEAFF
>TRBV7-6
CASSSSGVPYNEQFF
>TRBV28
CASSWRDYTEAFF
>TRBV11-3
CASSSPLAGNNEQFF
>TRBV6-5
CASSPSGNNEQFF
>TRBV6-5
CASSLGTGNTEAFF
>TRBV27
CASIGGTGELFF
>TRBV2
CAGRDRDTGELFF
>TRBV4-3
CASSQGFNEQFF
>TRBV5-4
CASSLGHTEAFF
>TRBV7-9
CASSPQIATNEKLFF
>TRBV5-6
CASSLGSLISNQPQHF
>TRBV2
CASSEEGGTGYNEQFF
>TRBV7-9
CASTPDTAGETQYF
>TRBV9
CASSGLGRDPNEQFF
>TRBV12-5
CASGLSTGELFF
>TRBV7-9
CASSLVGSSEKLFF
>TRBV7-6
CASTMEGGRGEQYF
>TRBV27
CASSLRGDEQFF
>TRBV5-4
CASSIQGRPYNEQFF
>TRBV19
CASSRVRQLNNEKLFF
>TRBV13
CASSRGRGTGELFF
>TRBV2
CASDTGDYGYTF
>TRBV10-1
CASRVDRVPGNTIYF
>TRBV4-2
CASSQERGYPTNTGELFF
>TRBV27
CASSLLSSQNTEAFF
>TRBV27
CASSWIGGQAYYEQYF
>TRBV27
CASSLLGQGVYEQYF
>TRBV7-8
CASSSVLPLYGYTF
>TRBV5-6
CASSWDRVEQFF
>TRBV16
CASSQYPGKNEQFF
>TRBV6-6
CASSYSRVGTEAFF
>TRBV10-2
CASSESWGMAKNIQYF
>TRBV7-2
CASSLEPPAFAYNEQFF
>TRBV7-2
CASSAQGEVSSYEQYF
>TRBV6-6
CASSYGRTVNTGELFF
>TRBV2
CASKDPLDEQFF
>TRBV5-4
CASSTGFEQFF
>TRBV29-1
CSGKRGALRYSAQHF
>TRBV9
CASSVVLPGSNYGYTF
>TRBV5-5
CASSLRPGERWQPQHF
>TRBV15
CATSSMGARYEQYF
>TRBV6-1
CASSVLAVDTQYF
>TRBV7-9
CASSQLGGQFF
>TRBV7-9
CASSLAQWLAGGSRETQYF
>TRBV6-1
CASSEGVTGELFF